Sequencing of this T cell receptor beta chain was carried out in a study of metastatic and nonmetastatic thyroid tumors. Study as a whole: The authors compared repertoires across blood and tumor or nodule tissue from malignant and benign thyroid patients. Findings of the study overall: Compared with benign nodules, malignant thyroid tumors were reported to have significantly higher TCR beta diversity in both blood and tumor.

The CDR3 totals 15 residues. Looked up from germline, CDR1 is SGHRS and CDR2 is YFSETQ. V shed 3 bases and J shed 1 base, with 13 bases lying between them. This clone was picked up many times. Its antigen is still unknown. Original methodology: In papillary thyroid cancer, a distant-metastasis classifier was built using CDR3 differences across clinicopathological groups. TCRdb re-analyzed the PCR reads using MiXCR. TCRdb, not the authors, supplied the V and J calls. The table has about 34,000 clones, under 20% seen once; the top ten hold roughly 7%. Nobody among the patients had been given any treatment before thyroid surgery.

The V and J genes are TRBV5-1 and TRBJ1-1; D is ambiguous. The source is a female donor with papillary thyroid cancer or a benign thyroid nodule (not recorded which). Some clones in this sample may be carry-over from other donors' samples. The sequenced sample consisted of blood. This CDR3 reads CASSSSGNKNTEAFF. The CDR3 nucleotides read TGCGCCAGCAGCTCATCCGGGAACAAGAACACTGAAGCTTTCTTT.